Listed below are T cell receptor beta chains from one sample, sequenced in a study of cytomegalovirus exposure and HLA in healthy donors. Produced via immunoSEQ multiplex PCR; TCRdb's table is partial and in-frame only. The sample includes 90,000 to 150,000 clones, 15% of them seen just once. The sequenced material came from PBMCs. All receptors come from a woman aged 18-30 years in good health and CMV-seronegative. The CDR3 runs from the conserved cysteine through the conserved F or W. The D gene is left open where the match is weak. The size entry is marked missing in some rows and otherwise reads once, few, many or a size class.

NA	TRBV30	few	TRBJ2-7	TGTGCCTGGGGCCAGATCTACGAGCAGTACTTC	CAWGQIYEQYF
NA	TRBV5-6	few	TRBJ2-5	TGTGCCAGCAGCCTAGAATTGGGTGCCTGGGAGACCCAGTACTTC	CASSLELGAWETQYF
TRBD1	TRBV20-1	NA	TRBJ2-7	TGCAGTGCTTTCGGACAGGTTGAGCAGTACTTC	CSAFGQVEQYF
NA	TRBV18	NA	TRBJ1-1	TGTGCCAGCTCACTGAGCACTGAAGCTTTCTTT	CASSLSTEAFF
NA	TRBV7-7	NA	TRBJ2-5	TGTGCTAGCAGCTTAGACCCGGGGTCCCAAGAGACCCAGTACTTC	CASSLDPGSQETQYF
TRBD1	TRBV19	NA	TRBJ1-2	TGTGCCACAGACAGGGGAATCTATGGCTACACCTTC	CATDRGIYGYTF
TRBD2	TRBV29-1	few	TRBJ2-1	TGCAGCGTTGAGGAACTAGCGGGGGTCAATGAGCAGTTCTTC	CSVEELAGVNEQFF
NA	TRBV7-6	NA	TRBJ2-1	TGTGCCAGCAGCTTAGGGCCAAGAGGGAATGAGCAGTTCTTC	CASSLGPRGNEQFF
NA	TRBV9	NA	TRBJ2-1	TGTGCCAGCAGCCCCCGGGGAGTCCGCGATGAGCAGTTCTTC	CASSPRGVRDEQFF
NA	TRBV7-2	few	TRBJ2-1	TGTGCCAGCAGCTACACCCGTTATGAGCAGTTCTTC	CASSYTRYEQFF
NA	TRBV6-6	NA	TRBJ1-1	TGTGCCAGCAGTGCAACAGTCACTGAAGCTTTCTTT	CASSATVTEAFF
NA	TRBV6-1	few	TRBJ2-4	TGTGCCAGCAGTGAAGCGCAGGGTACGGCAAACATTCAGTACTTC	CASSEAQGTANIQYF
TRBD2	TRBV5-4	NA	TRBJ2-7	TGTGCCAGCAGCCGGGGGGGGAACTCCTACGAGCAGTACTTC	CASSRGGNSYEQYF
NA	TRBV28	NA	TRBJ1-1	TGTGCCAGCAGTCCAACCACGACAGGGAACACTGAAGCTTTCTTT	CASSPTTTGNTEAFF
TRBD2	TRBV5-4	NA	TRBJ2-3	TGTGCCAGCAGCGTCACTAGCGGGAGGCCCAGGGCCACAGATACGCAGTATTTT	CASSVTSGRPRATDTQYF
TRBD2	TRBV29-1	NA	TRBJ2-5	TGCAGCGTTTCCGGACTAGCGGGGCCCTTCCAAGAGACCCAGTACTTC	CSVSGLAGPFQETQYF
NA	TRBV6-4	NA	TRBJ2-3	TGTGCCAGCAGTGAAGGGGGTCACACAGATACGCAGTATTTT	CASSEGGHTDTQYF
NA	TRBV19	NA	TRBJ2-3	TGTGCCAGTAGTCTAGCGTTCGGCACAGATACGCAGTATTTT	CASSLAFGTDTQYF
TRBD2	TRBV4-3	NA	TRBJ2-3	TGCGCCAGCAGCCGCGGACTAGCGGGGGGCACAGATACGCAGTATTTT	CASSRGLAGGTDTQYF
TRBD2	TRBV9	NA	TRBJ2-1	TGTGCCAGCAGCGTTAGCGGGAGGGCCGCCAATGAGCAGTTCTTC	CASSVSGRAANEQFF
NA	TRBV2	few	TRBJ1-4	TGTGCCAGCAGGGTCAGTGCAACTAATGAAAAACTGTTTTTT	CASRVSATNEKLFF
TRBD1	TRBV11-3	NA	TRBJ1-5	TGTGCCAGCAGCTTAGATCGGGTTGGGCAGGGGGATCAGCCCCAGCATTTT	CASSLDRVGQGDQPQHF
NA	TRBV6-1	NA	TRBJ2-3	TGTGCCACCGCCCTCGCGGCGGGGACCACAGATACGCAGTATTTT	CATALAAGTTDTQYF
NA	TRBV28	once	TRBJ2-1	TGTGCCAGCAGTTTTGGGTTACAGGAGAATGAGCAGTTCTTC	CASSFGLQENEQFF
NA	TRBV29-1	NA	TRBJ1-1	TGCAGCACTCACTTGAACACTGAAGCTTTCTTT	CSTHLNTEAFF
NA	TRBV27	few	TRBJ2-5	TGTGCCAGCAGTTTCGGGTCTCAGGAGACCCAGTACTTC	CASSFGSQETQYF
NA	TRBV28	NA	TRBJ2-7	TGTGCCAGCAGTTTAACAGGCCTCAGGGACGAGCAGTACTTC	CASSLTGLRDEQYF
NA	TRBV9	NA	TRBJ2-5	TGTGCCAGCAGCCGGGACATCCAAGAGACCCAGTACTTC	CASSRDIQETQYF
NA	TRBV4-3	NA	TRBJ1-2	TGCGCCAGCAGGAGGGACCTATCGCGGGGGCCGGAGGGCTACACCTTC	CASRRDLSRGPEGYTF
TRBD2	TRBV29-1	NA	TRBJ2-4	TGCAGCGTTGGAACTAGCGGGAGGACCAACAGCATTCAGTACTTC	CSVGTSGRTNSIQYF
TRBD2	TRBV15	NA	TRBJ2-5	TGTGCCACCTCACTAGCGGGGTACCAAGAGACCCAGTACTTC	CATSLAGYQETQYF
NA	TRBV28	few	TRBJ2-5	TGTGCCAGCAGTTTACACTCCGCAGCGGCGGAGACCCAGTACTTC	CASSLHSAAAETQYF
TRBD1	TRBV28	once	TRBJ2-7	TGTGCCAGCACCAAGACAGGGAGATCCTACGAGCAGTACTTC	CASTKTGRSYEQYF
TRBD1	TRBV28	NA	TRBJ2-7	TGTGCCAGCAGCCTGGGACAGCTTTACGAGCAGTACTTC	CASSLGQLYEQYF
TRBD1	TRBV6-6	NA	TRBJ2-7	TGTGCCAGCAGTCAAGACCCCGGGACAGCCTACGAGCAGTACTTC	CASSQDPGTAYEQYF
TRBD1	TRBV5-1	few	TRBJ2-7	TGCGCCAGCAGGGTGGGACAGGGGCCCGAGCAGTACTTC	CASRVGQGPEQYF
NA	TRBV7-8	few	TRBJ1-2	TGTGCCAGCGTTACAGACTATGGCTACACCTTC	CASVTDYGYTF
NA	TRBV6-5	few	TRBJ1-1	TGTGCCAGCAGAACCGGGGGGAACACGAACACTGAAGCTTTCTTT	CASRTGGNTNTEAFF
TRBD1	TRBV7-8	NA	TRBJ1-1	TGTGCCAGCAGCTCCAACCGGGACAGGGGATTAGTGAACACTGAAGCTTTCTTT	CASSSNRDRGLVNTEAFF
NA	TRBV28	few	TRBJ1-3	TGTGCCAGCAGTTTAGTGCGGGACTGGGGCATATATTTT	CASSLVRDWGIYF
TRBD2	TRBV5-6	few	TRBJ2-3	TGTGCCAGCAGCTTCCTCGGACTAGCGGGAGGGCAAGATACGCAGTATTTT	CASSFLGLAGGQDTQYF
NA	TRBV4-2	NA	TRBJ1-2	TGTGCCAGCAGCCAAGGGACAGACCATGGCTACACCTTC	CASSQGTDHGYTF
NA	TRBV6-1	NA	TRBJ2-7	TGTGCCAGCAGTGCCGGCTACGAGCAGTACTTC	CASSAGYEQYF
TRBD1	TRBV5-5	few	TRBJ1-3	TGTGCCAGCAGCTTGTGGACAGGCCCCGGGGACACCATATATTTT	CASSLWTGPGDTIYF
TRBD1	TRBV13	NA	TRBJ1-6	TGTGCCAGCAGCTTAGCCGGGACAGGGGCTGACGCCCTCCACTTT	CASSLAGTGADALHF
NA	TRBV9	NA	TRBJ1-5	TGTGCCAGCAGCGGCGAACAGGGTCCGGAGCAGCCCCAGCATTTT	CASSGEQGPEQPQHF
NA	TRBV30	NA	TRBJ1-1	TGTGCCTGGGCCGGGAACACTGAAGCTTTCTTT	CAWAGNTEAFF
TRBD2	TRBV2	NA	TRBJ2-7	TGTGCCAGCAGTGTACTAGCGGGGGGGCCGAGTGAGCAGTACTTC	CASSVLAGGPSEQYF
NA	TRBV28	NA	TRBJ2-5	TGTGCCAGCAGTTTGGTAGGGAGAGGGTTCCAAGAGACCCAGTACTTC	CASSLVGRGFQETQYF
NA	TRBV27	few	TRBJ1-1	TGTGCCAGCACCTCGGGGGGCACTGAAGCTTTCTTT	CASTSGGTEAFF